The 13 T cell receptor beta chains below were found in one sample sequenced in a study of cytomegalovirus exposure and HLA in healthy donors. Use of 60 Vbeta and 13 Jbeta primers characterized the PCR. Clones were read by immunoSEQ multiplex PCR, and TCRdb kept only the in-frame ones, dropping some. The profile shows some 160,000 clones, about 76% of them singletons. Specimen: PBMCs. All receptors derive from a woman aged 18-30 years in good health and CMV-seropositive.

The chain carries TRBV2 and TRBJ1-2; 7 nucleotides line up with TRBD1. Trimming took 7 bases from V and 4 from J; bases not matched to a gene: 9. The CDR3 has 14 amino acids. Germline CDR1 and CDR2: SNHLY and FYNNEI. CDR3 protein: CASKAGTASYGYTF. The CDR3 nucleotides read TGTGCCAGCAAAGCCGGGACAGCATCCTATGGCTACACCTTC.

This clone came up once. The chain couples TRBV19 to TRBJ1-5, with 8 bases that match TRBD1. V lost 5 bases and J lost 7; bases outside the gene matches: 7. This CDR3 is built from 14 residues. From germline, CDR1 is LNHDA and CDR2 SQIVND (reference sequence). The CDR3 DNA sequence: TGTGCCAGTAGTCCGGGGGACAGGAGCCAGCCCCAGCATTTT. Its protein is CASSPGDRSQPQHF.

With regard to this clone: The same CDR3 can be traced to other DNA sequences in this sample. This rearrangement joins TRBV4-3 to TRBJ2-5, with TRBD1 as a possible D gene (6 bases). The CDR3 is 14 residues long. V gave up 0 bases and J gave up 4 bases, with 9 bases separating them. Germline assignment: CDR1 LGHNA and CDR2 YSLEER. CDR3 in amino acids: CASSQDTGLETQYF. The CDR3 nucleotides read TGCGCCAGCAGCCAAGACACAGGGTTAGAGACCCAGTACTTC.

V gene TRBV12-5 combines with J gene TRBJ2-7; D is possibly TRBD1 (5 bases). In germline, CDR1 is LGHNT, CDR2 FRNRAP. V lost 2 bases and J 7 bases, leaving 15 bases between the germline ends. This CDR3 is built from 14 residues. In nucleotides, the CDR3 is TGTGCTAGTGGTTTGTCAGGGTTTGTCCGGGAGCAGTACTTC. This sequence encodes CASGLSGFVREQYF.

This rearrangement joins TRBV30 to TRBJ2-2; 8 positions match TRBD2. This CDR3 spans 16 amino acids. The V gene's germline CDR1 is GTSNPN and CDR2 SVGIG (reference sequence). Trimming at V came to 0 bases and at J to 7 bases, leaving 10 bases not matched to a gene. Here the CDR3 DNA reads TGTGCCTGGAGTGTACTGCCGGGGGGGCCGGGCGGGGAGCTGTTTTTT. It yields the protein CAWSVLPGGPGGELFF.

V is TRBV19 and J is TRBJ1-2; tentative D call: TRBD1 (6 bases). CDR1 LNHDA and CDR2 SQIVND come from the germline V gene (reference sequence). V was cut by 5 bases and J by 6 bases, with 13 bases left in between. This CDR3 is built from 13 residues. The CDR3 DNA follows: TGTGCCAGTAGTTTCGGCGGGGGCAATGGCTACACCTTC. Protein product: CASSFGGGNGYTF. Drawing the rest from reference TRBV19 and TRBJ1-2, the complete variable domain is DGGITQSPKYLFRKEGQNVTLSCEQNLNHDAMYWYRQDPGQGLRLIYYSQIVNDFQKGDIAEGYSVSREKKESFPLTVTSAQKNPTAFYLCASSFGGGNGYTFGSGTRLTVV.

This clone was recorded only once. The genes are TRBV5-4 and TRBJ2-2; 11 bases fit TRBD2. V lost 4 bases, J lost 1 base, and 12 bases stayed unmatched. Looked up from germline, CDR1 is SGHNT and CDR2 is YYREEE (reference sequence). The CDR3 is 19 residues long. CDR3 DNA: TGTGCCAGCAGCCCCGGGCTGACTAGCGGGGAACGGAACACCGGGGAGCTGTTTTTT. It is translated as CASSPGLTSGERNTGELFF.

This clone was recorded once. The genes are TRBV29-1 and TRBJ2-3; 10 bases line up with TRBD2. The CDR3 length is 16 residues. In germline, CDR1 is SQVTM, CDR2 ANQGSEA. With V trimmed by 6 bases and J by 5 bases, 14 bases remained unmatched. The DNA of the CDR3 is TGCAGCGTGGGGGGCCCAAGCGGGGGGGCCTTAGATACGCAGTATTTT. It specifies CSVGGPSGGALDTQYF.

The count of this clone is one. The J gene is TRBJ1-2, the V gene TRBV6-4; 9 nucleotides agree with TRBD1. CDR1 and CDR2 from the germline V gene are MRHNA and SNTAGT. V lost 2 bases and J lost 6; bases outside the gene matches: 1. CDR3 length: 13 amino acids. The CDR3 sequence is CASSDRQGDGYTF. The DNA for the CDR3 is TGTGCCAGCAGTGACCGACAGGGGGATGGCTACACCTTC.

J is TRBJ2-1 and V is TRBV6-5; D is perhaps TRBD1 (6 bases). V was trimmed by 5 bases and J by 8 bases, leaving 10 bases between them. Germline CDR1 reads MNHEY; CDR2 reads SVGAGI. The CDR3 loop spans 12 amino acids. The DNA of the CDR3 is TGTGCCAGCAGTCTACAGGGCTATGAGCAGTTCTTC. This translates into CASSLQGYEQFF.

The V call is TRBV5-4, the J call TRBJ2-7; 12 bases align to TRBD1. The J segment lost 2 bases and the V segment lost 3 bases, leaving 6 bases of the junction unmatched. Germline CDR1 reads SGHNT; CDR2 reads YYREEE (reference sequence). The CDR3 loop spans 16 amino acids. The CDR3 DNA follows: TGTGCCAGCAGCTCCGGGACAGGGGGCAAACCCTACGAGCAGTACTTC. Amino acids: CASSSGTGGKPYEQYF.

The rearrangement uses TRBV2 and TRBJ2-1, with no clear D. Germline CDR1 reads SNHLY; CDR2 reads FYNNEI. This CDR3 region has 14 residues. V lost 8 bases to trimming and J lost 2 bases, with 13 bases between them. The CDR3 bases are TGTGCCAGCGTGGGCCGGTTAACCTACAATGAGCAGTTCTTC. Translating gives CASVGRLTYNEQFF.

This chain joins TRBV28 and TRBJ2-3, with TRBD2 matching 9 bases. The V and J ends lost 7 bases and 2 bases, in that order; junction bases with no gene match: 4. CDR3 length equals 14 residues. Germline lookup yields CDR1 MDHEN and CDR2 SYDVKM. CDR3: CASTLAGTTDTQYF. In DNA, the CDR3 is TGTGCCAGCACGCTAGCGGGGACCACAGATACGCAGTATTTT.